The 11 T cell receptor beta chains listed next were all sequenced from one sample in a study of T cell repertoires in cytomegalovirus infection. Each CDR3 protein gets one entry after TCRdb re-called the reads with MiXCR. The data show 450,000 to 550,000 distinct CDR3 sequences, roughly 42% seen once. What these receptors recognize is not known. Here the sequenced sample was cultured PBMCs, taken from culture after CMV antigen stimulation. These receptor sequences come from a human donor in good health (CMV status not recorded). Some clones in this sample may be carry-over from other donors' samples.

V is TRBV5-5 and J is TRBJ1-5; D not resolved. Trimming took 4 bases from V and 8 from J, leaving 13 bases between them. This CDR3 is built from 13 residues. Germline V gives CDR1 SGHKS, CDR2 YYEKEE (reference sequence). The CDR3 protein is CASSPYVEEPQHF. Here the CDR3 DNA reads TGTGCCAGCAGCCCCTATGTTGAGGAGCCCCAGCATTTT. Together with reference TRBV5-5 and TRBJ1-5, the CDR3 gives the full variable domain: DAGVTQSPTHLIKTRGQQVTLRCSPISGHKSVSWYQQVLGQGPQFIFQYYEKEERGRGNFPDRFSARQFPNYSSELNVNALLLGDSALYLCASSPYVEEPQHFGDGTRLSIL.

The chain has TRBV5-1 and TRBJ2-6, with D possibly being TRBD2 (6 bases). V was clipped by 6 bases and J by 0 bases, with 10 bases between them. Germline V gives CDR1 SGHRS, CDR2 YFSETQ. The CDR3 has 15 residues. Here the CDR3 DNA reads TGCGCCAGCACAACCGGGGGCTCTGGGGCCAACGTCCTGACTTTC. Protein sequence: CASTTGGSGANVLTF.

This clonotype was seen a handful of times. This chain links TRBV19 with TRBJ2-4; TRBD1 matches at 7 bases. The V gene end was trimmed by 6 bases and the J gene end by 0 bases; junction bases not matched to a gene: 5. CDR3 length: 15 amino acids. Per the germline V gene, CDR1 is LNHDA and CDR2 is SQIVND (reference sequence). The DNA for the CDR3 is TGTGCCAGTAGCAACAGGGGCAGAGCCAAAAACATTCAGTACTTC. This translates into CASSNRGRAKNIQYF. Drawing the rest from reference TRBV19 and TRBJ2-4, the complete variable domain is DGGITQSPKYLFRKEGQNVTLSCEQNLNHDAMYWYRQDPGQGLRLIYYSQIVNDFQKGDIAEGYSVSREKKESFPLTVTSAQKNPTAFYLCASSNRGRAKNIQYFGAGTRLSVL.

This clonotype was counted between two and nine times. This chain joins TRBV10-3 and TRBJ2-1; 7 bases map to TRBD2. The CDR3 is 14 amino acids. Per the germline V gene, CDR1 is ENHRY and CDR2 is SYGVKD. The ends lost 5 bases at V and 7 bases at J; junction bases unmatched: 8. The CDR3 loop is CAISPIGGRNEQFF. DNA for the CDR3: TGTGCCATCAGTCCCATCGGGGGGAGGAATGAGCAGTTCTTC.

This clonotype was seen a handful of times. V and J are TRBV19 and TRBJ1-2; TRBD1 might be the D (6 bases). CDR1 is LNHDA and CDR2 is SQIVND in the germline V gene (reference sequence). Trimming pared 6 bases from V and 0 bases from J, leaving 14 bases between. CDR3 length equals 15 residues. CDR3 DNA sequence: TGTGCCAGTAGCAGAGGGACACCCGCTAACTATGGCTACACCTTC. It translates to CASSRGTPANYGYTF.

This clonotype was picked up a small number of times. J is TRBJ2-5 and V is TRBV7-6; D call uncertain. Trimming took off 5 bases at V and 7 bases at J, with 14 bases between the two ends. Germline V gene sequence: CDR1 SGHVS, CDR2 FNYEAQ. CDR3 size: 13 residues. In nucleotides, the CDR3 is TGTGCCAGCAGCAAGCCAACGGAGCGGACCCAGTACTTC. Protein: CASSKPTERTQYF.

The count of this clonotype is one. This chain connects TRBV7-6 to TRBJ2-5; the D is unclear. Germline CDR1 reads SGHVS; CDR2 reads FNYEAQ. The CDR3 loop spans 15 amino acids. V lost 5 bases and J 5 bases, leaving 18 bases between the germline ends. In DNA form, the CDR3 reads TGTGCCAGCAGCCCACTGGGGTTTTATATGGAGACCCAGTACTTC. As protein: CASSPLGFYMETQYF.

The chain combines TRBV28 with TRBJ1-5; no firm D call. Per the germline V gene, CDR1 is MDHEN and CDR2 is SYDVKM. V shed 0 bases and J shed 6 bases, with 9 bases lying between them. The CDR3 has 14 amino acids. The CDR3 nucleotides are TGTGCCAGCAGTTTATGGGGAGGAGGTCAGCCCCAGCATTTT. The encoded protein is CASSLWGGGQPQHF.

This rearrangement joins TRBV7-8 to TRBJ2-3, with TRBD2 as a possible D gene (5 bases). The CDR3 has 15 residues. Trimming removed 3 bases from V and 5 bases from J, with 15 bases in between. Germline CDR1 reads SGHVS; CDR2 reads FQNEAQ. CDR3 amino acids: CASSFPRAGGDTQYF. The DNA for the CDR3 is TGTGCCAGCAGCTTCCCGCGGGCCGGCGGAGATACGCAGTATTTT.

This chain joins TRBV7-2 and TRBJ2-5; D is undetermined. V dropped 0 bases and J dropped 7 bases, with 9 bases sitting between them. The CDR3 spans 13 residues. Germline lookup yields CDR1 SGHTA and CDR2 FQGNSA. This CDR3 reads CASSLAFLGTQYF. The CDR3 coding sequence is TGTGCCAGCAGCTTAGCTTTCTTGGGGACCCAGTACTTC.

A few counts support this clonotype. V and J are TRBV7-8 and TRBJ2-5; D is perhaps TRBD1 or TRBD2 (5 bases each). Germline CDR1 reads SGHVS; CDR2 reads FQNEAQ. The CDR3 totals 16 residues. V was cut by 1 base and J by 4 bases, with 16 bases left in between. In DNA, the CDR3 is TGTGCCAGCAGCTTAGTAGGGGCGGCAGGAGGAGAGACCCAGTACTTC. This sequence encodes CASSLVGAAGGETQYF.